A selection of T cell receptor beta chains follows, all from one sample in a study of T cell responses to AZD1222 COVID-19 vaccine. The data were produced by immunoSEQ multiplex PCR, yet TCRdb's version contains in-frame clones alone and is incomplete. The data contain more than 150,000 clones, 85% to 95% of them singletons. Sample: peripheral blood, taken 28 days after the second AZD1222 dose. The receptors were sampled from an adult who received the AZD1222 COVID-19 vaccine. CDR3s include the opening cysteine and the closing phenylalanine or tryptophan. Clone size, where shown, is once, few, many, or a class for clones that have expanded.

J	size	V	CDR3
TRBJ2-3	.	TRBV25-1	CASSEQQGVYADTQYF
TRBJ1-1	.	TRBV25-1	CASRVEGSMNTEAFF
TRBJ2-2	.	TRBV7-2	CASSLGGSAGELFF
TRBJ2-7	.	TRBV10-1	CASSTGTGAYEQYF
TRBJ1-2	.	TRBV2	CASSEGQGGYGYTF
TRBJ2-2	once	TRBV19	CASSIEGTGELFF
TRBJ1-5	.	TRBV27	CASRRTGGQVNQPQHF
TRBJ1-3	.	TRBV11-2	CASSSHSSSGNTIYF
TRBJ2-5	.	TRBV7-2	CASSSGPNYEETQYF
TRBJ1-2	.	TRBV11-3	CASSKPTGTGYTF
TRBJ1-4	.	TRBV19	CASSPMATNNEKLFF
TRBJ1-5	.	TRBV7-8	CASSLALYGTGNQPQHF